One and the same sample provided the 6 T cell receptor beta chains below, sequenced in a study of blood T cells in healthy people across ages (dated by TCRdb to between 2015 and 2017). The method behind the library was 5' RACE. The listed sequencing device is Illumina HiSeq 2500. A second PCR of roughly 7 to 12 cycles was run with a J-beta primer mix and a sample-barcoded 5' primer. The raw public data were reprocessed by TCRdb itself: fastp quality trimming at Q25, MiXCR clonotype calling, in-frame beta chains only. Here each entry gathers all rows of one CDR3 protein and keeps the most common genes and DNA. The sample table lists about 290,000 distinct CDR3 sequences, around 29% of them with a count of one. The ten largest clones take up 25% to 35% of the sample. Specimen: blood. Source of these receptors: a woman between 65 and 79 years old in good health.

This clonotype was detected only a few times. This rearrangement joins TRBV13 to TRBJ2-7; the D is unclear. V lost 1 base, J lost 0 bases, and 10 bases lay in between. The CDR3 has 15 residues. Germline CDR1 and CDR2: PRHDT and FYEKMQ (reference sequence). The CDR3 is CASSLAPQSSYEQYF. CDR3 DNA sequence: TGTGCCAGCAGCTTAGCACCCCAGAGCTCCTACGAGCAGTACTTC.

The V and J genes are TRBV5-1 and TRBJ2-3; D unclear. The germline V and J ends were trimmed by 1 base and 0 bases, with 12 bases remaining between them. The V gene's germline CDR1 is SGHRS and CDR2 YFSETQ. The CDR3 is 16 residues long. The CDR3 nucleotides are TGCGCCAGCAGCTTGAGGGCAGAGACTAGCACAGATACGCAGTATTTT. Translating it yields CASSLRAETSTDTQYF.

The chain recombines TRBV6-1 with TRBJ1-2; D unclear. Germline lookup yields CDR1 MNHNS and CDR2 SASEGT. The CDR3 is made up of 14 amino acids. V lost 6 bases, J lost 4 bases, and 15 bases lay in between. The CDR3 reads CASRMNSVSYGYTF. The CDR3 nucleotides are TGTGCCAGCAGAATGAACTCTGTCAGCTATGGCTACACCTTC.

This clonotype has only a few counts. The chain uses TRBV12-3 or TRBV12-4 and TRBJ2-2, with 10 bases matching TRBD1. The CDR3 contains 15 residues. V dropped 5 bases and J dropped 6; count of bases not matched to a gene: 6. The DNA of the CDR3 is TGTGCCAGCAGTACCCCGGGACAGGGGTCCGGGGAGCTGTTTTTT. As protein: CASSTPGQGSGELFF.

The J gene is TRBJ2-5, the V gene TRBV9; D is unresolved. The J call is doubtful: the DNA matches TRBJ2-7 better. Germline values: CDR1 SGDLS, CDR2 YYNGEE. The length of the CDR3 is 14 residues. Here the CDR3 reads CASSMDGSSYEQYF. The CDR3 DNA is TGTGCCAGCAGCATGGACGGTAGCTCCTACGAGCAGTACTTC.

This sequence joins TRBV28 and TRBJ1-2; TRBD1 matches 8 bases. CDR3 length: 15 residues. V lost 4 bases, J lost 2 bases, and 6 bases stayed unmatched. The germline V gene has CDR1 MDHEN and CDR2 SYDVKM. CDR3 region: CASSSPTGVNYGYTF. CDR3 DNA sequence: TGTGCCAGCAGTTCACCGACAGGGGTAAACTATGGCTACACCTTC.